This TCR beta chain was identified in a study of T cell responses to AZD1222 COVID-19 vaccine. Study findings and constraints: CD4 TCRs covered the whole spike, strongest at regions 160-218 and 743-854. Spike-specific TCR repertoires showed rising breadth and depth after two AZD1222 doses. Of the AZD1222 recipients, only 5 to 7 were seropositive at baseline.

As regards this clone: What it binds is not known.

Pooling was applied to second doses at about 4 or about 12 weeks. Sequenced by immunoSEQ multiplex PCR; TCRdb stores in-frame clones only, minus some. The table shows 90,000 to 150,000 clones, with more than 75% occurring only once. The germline V gene encodes CDR1 MNHEY and CDR2 SMNVEV (reference sequence). The trim removed 2 bases at V and 2 bases at J, leaving 3 bases unmatched. The CDR3 sequence is 14 residues long. Sequenced material: peripheral blood, taken 28 days after the second AZD1222 dose. The sequence derives from an adult who received the AZD1222 COVID-19 vaccine. The chain recombines TRBV27 with TRBJ2-7; 7 bases align to TRBD1. The DNA for the CDR3 is TGTGCCAGCAGTTTACGGGGACAGACCTACGAGCAGTACTTC. It encodes CASSLRGQTYEQYF.